Each of the 10 T cell receptor beta chains below was sequenced from the same sample in a study of Graves' ophthalmopathy and Graves' hyperthyroidism. The authors amplified TCR beta CDR3 regions from RNA transcripts. The first round was an RT-PCR with HTBI primers, and the second round was a multiplex PCR. A single record per CDR3 protein comes from TCRdb applying MiXCR to the multiplex PCR reads. The table records 680,000 or so distinct CDR3 sequences, 22% of them present only once. The sequencing sample was made of peripheral blood. The receptors were sampled from a woman aged 18-29 years with stable Graves' hyperthyroidism. Some clones in this sample may be carry-over from other donors' samples.

V is TRBV24-1 and J is TRBJ1-2; TRBD1 matches 7 bases. Germline lookup yields CDR1 KGHDR and CDR2 SFDVKD. The J segment lost 2 bases and the V segment lost 3 bases, leaving 14 bases of the junction unmatched. The CDR3 contains 18 residues. The CDR3 protein is CATSDPLPGQRPNYGYTF. DNA of the CDR3: TGTGCCACCAGTGATCCTCTTCCGGGACAGAGGCCCAACTATGGCTACACCTTC.

As to this clonotype: Lacking the conserved final phenylalanine or tryptophan, this CDR3 likely reflects a read error. No DNA is shown, since the ends of the CDR3 on it are uncertain; the CDR3 is the one TCRdb lists. J is TRBJ1-2 and V is TRBV20-1. Germline V gives CDR1 DFQATT, CDR2 SNEGSKA (reference sequence). The CDR3 comprises 12 residues, both ends counted. The CDR3 protein is CSARGFNYGYSL.

J is TRBJ2-2 and V is TRBV12-5; D gene uncertain. CDR1 and CDR2 from the germline V gene are LGHNT and FRNRAP. The CDR3 spans 12 residues. V was pared by 4 bases and J by 8 bases, with 8 bases between. The DNA of the CDR3 is TGTGCTAGTGGTTGGAGCAGGGGGGAGCTGTTTTTT. This sequence encodes CASGWSRGELFF.

This clonotype occurred many times. The chain couples TRBV6-2 or TRBV6-3 to TRBJ2-2; 12 bases fit TRBD2. V lost 6 bases to trimming and J lost 5 bases; unmatched junction nucleotides: 16. Germline V gene data show CDR1 as MNHEY and CDR2 as SVGEGT. CDR3 size: 19 residues. The CDR3 is CASSNSGRLAGVRTGELFF. The CDR3 nucleotides read TGTGCCAGCAGCAACTCAGGAAGACTAGCGGGAGTAAGGACCGGGGAGCTGTTTTTT.

The rearrangement joins TRBV11-2 to TRBJ2-4, with D unclear. The CDR3 is 18 amino acids. CDR1 and CDR2 from the germline V gene are SGHAT and FQNNGV. V was trimmed by 1 base and J by 0 bases, leaving 16 bases between them. The DNA of the CDR3 is TGTGCCAGCAGCTTAGTCCGACCTACGGCCTTAGCCAAAAACATTCAGTACTTC. Residues: CASSLVRPTALAKNIQYF.

For this clonotype: As the CDR3 is not closed by the conserved phenylalanine or tryptophan, this likely results from a read error. The chain carries TRBV10-2 and TRBJ1-2; D is perhaps TRBD1 (5 bases). CDR3 length equals 14 residues. V gave up 3 bases and J gave up 4 bases, with 12 bases separating them. CDR1 is WSHSY, CDR2 SAAADI, per germline. CDR3 amino acids: CASSDPGRGYGYTL. The CDR3 nucleotides are TGCGCCAGCAGTGATCCGGGGAGGGGCTATGGCTACACCTTG.

This clonotype appeared a few times. V usage is TRBV6-1 and J usage is TRBJ2-7; D call uncertain. This CDR3 comprises 15 residues. The ends were cut back, 4 bases at V and 0 bases at J, with 13 bases in the middle. CDR1 MNHNS and CDR2 SASEGT come from the germline V gene. CDR3 nucleotides: TGTGCCAGCAGTGGAAGGGCTGCTATCTCCTACGAGCAGTACTTC. Its translation is CASSGRAAISYEQYF.

CDR3 residues: CAWSVARGPGSNQPQHF. The DNA for the CDR3 is TGTGCCTGGAGTGTCGCCAGGGGGCCAGGGAGCAATCAGCCCCAGCATTTT. This chain connects TRBV30 to TRBJ1-5, with 8 bases fitting TRBD1. With 0 bases clipped from V and 1 base from J, the junction kept 8 bases outside the gene matches. Germline CDR1 GTSNPN, CDR2 SVGIG (reference sequence). This CDR3 has 17 residues.

This clonotype occurred once. The CDR3 does not end in the conserved phenylalanine or tryptophan, so this is likely a read error. CDR3 nucleotides: TGTGCCAGCAGCTCCGACCCTGGGACGGCTACTGGCTACACCCTC. Amino acids: CASSSDPGTATGYTL. The genes are TRBV11-2 and TRBJ1-2; D might be TRBD1 (5 bases). Germline V lookup: CDR1 SGHAT, CDR2 FQNNGV. The CDR3 has 15 residues. V was clipped by 4 bases and J by 7 bases, with 19 bases between them.

This clonotype has more than one count but fewer than ten. This chain connects TRBV27 to TRBJ1-1; the D is unclear. V was shortened by 3 bases and J by 4 bases, with 18 bases between the two germline ends. Germline loops: CDR1 MNHEY, CDR2 SMNVEV (reference sequence). The CDR3 is 16 residues long. CDR3 protein: CASSFLGNGGVTEAFF. The CDR3 bases are TGTGCCAGCAGTTTCTTGGGGAACGGAGGAGTCACTGAAGCTTTCTTT.